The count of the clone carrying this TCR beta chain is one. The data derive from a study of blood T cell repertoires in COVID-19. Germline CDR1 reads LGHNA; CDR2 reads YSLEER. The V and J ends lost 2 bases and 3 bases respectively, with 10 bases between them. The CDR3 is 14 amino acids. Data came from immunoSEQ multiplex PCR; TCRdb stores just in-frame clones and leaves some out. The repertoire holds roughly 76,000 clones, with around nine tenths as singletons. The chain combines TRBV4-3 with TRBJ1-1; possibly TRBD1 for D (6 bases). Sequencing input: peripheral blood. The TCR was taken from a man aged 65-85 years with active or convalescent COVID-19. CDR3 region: CASSQQGRDTEAFF. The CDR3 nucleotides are TGCGCCAGCAGCCAACAGGGGCGGGACACTGAAGCTTTCTTT.